The clone carrying this T cell receptor (beta chain) was counted between two and nine times. Its antigen is still unknown. The study used a library that attached unique molecular identifiers to individual cDNA molecules. Using its own MiXCR run on the RACE reads, TCRdb lists one record per CDR3 protein. Of 75,000 to 100,000 distinct CDR3 sequences in the sample, over 9.5% were seen once. Looked up from germline, CDR1 is ENHRY and CDR2 is SYGVKD. The CDR3 covers 14 residues. V dropped 0 bases and J dropped 5; count of bases not matched to a gene: 1. The source of the sample is a study of human T cells and chemical hapten exposure. Study details: Patch tests put 0.01% DPC on the upper back, read at 6 days. Study-level results: Sensitization with DPC brought no change to TCRs above 1 in 1000 in frequency. There were significantly more large CDR3 similarity clusters among expanded TCRs than among controls.

Time point indicated: patch test 1, 2 weeks after DPC sensitization. Treatment given: therapeutic diphenylcyclopropenone sensitization with weekly scalp DPC. This chain uses TRBV10-3 with TRBJ1-1; 9 nucleotides align to TRBD1. The clonotype was recovered from an older woman with alopecia areata. Some clones in this sample may be carry-over from other donors' samples. Sequenced here: whole blood, sampled in connection with sensitization to the hapten diphenylcyclopropenone (DPC). The CDR3 nucleotides read TGTGCCATCAGTGAGTCGGACAGGGGAACTGAAGCTTTCTTT. This gives the protein CAISESDRGTEAFF.